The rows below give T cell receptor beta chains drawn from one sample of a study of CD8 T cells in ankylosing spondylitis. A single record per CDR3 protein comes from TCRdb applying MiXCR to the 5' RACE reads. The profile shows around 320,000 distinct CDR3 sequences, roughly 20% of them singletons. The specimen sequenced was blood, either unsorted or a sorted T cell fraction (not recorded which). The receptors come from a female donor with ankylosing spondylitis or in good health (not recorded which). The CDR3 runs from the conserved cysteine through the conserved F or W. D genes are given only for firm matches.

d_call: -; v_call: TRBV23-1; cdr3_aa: CASSPQSHEQFF
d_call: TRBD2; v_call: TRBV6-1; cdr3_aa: CASSHGTSGAYNEQFF
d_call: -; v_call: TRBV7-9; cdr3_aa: CASSSGWETQYF
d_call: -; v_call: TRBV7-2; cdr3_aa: CASSQEGLREQFF
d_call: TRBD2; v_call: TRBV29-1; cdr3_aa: CSAGRANNEQFF
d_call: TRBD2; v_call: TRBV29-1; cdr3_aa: CSVERWEGLPYEQYF
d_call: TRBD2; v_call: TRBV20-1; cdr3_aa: CSAQGGLAGAQETQYF
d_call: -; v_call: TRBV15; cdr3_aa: CATSRERWTYEQYF
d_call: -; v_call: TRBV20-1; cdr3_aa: CSAPRPGAYEQYF
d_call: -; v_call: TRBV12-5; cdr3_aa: CASGLVLGRGVESNTEAFF
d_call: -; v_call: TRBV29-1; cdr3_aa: CSVLGGAGEKLFF
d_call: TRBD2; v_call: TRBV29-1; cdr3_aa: CSVRAAGKDNEQFF
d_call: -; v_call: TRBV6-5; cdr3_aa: CASSYSLSSGNTIYF
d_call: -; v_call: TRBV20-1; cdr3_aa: CSASTPLNTEAFF
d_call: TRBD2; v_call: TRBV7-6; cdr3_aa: CASSAPGLAGGYNEQFF
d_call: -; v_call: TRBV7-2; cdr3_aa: CASSLYLKNEQFF
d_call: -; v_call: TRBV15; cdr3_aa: CATRGGSSYNEQFF
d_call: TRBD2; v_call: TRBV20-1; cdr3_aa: CSARGSGTSGRGPSEQFF
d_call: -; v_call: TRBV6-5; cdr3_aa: CASSFGADSYGYTF
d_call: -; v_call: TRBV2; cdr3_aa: CASQVWQEQYF
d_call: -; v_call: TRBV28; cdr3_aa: CATWANYGYTF
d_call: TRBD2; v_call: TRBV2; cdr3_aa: CASGTSGSYEQFF
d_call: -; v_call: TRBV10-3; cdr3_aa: CAIRDFPLGDEQFF
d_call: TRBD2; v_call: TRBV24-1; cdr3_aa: CATSDRTSGVTDTQYF
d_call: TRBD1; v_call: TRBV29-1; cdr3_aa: CSVSGQGKYEQYF
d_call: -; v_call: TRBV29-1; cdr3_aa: CSVEAGNTIYF
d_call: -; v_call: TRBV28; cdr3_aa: CASSSQRGSVSEQFF
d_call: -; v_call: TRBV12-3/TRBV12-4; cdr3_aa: CASSVRVYNEQFF
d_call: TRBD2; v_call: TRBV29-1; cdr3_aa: CSVAGTSGDEQYF
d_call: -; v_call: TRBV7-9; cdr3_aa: CASSSSQYNEQFF
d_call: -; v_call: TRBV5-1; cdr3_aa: CASSLPPGQLGRIYNEQFF
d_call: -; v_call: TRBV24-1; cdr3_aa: CATSEGEAYNEQFF
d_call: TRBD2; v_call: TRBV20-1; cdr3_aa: CSATERGSYNEQFF
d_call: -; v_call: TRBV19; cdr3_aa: CASSRKSGTLYEQYF
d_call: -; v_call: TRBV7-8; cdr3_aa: CASSLGRGETGDF
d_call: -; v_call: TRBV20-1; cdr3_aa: CSARDDLGRRETQYF
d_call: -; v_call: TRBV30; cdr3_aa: CACSNRETQYF
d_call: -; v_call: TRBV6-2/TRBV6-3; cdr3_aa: CASSYSAARTDTQYF
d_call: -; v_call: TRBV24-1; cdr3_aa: CATPRGGGNTGELFF
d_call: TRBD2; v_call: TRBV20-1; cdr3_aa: CSGEAGGTDTQYF
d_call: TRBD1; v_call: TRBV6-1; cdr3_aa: CASIRGTGGQPQHF
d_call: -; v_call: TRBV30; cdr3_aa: CAWTQGPYGYTF
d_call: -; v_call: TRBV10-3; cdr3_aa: CAISESRKTYEQYF
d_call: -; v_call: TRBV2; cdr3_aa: CASSRQGRGSQYF
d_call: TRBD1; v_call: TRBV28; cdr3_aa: CASSLGFPPGGRSGANVLTF
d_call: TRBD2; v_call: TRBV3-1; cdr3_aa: CASSSLAGGFYEQYF
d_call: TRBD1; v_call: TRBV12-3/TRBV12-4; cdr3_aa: CASSWGRGPYGELFF
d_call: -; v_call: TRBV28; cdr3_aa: CASSWDLSFPLHF
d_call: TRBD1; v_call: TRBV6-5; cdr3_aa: CASSSKTGFYNSPLHF
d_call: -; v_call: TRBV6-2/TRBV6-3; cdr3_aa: CANPGRMETQYF
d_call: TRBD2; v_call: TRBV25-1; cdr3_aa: CASRTPGLAGDYEQFF
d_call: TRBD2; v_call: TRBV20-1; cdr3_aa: CSARTSGRAADTQYF
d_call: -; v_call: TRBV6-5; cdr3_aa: CATRRPNYGYTF
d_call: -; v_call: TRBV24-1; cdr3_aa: CATRGGGEDQPQHF
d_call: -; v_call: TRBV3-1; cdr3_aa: CASSQDWVSGELFF
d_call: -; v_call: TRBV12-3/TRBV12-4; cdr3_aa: CASSYGSYNSPLHF
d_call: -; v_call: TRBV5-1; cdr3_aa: CASSWGGRTTGYNEQFF
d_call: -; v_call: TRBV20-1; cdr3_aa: CSAQASTDPHEQYF
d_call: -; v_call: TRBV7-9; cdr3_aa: CASSVRDPSTDTQYF
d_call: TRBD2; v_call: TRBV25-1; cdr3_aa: CASSGMGGFEQYF